This T cell receptor beta chain was identified in a study of PD-1 blockade in classical Hodgkin lymphoma (TCRdb year 2020). About the investigation overall: Nivolumab dosing was 3 mg/kg intravenously every 2 weeks, continuing until either disease progression or unacceptable toxicity. The study used CyTOF and TCR beta sequencing to define a peripheral blood immune signature of response to PD-1 blockade in classical Hodgkin lymphoma. Findings and caveats that apply to the study as a whole: Patients starting nivolumab less than 1 year after ASCT had lower diversity and were excluded from later analyses to avoid confounding by immune reconstitution. Only a single clinical trial cohort was studied, and what caused the repertoire differences, possibly disease activity or prior therapy, remained undefined. A significant rise by C4D1 was seen in CD4+ but not CD8+ TCR diversity (p=0.0027 vs p=0.16), with the rise being most apparent in complete responders (p=0.02). Among trial patients, those achieving complete response had baseline diversity similar to that of newly diagnosed patients, while diversity was significantly lower in partial responders and progressors. Newly diagnosed patients were reported to have lower baseline TCR diversity than healthy donors, and relapsed/refractory patients were reported to have lower baseline TCR diversity still.

This clone was counted a single time. Its antigen is not yet known. No per-base quality is available; no much larger clone lies one base away. What this sample's time point label stands for: cycle 4 day 1 (C4D1), after more than five weeks of nivolumab. Every trial patient had relapsed after autologous stem cell transplantation, and cohorts A, B and C differed in prior brentuximab vedotin exposure. A total of over 50 patients with relapsed/refractory classical Hodgkin lymphoma made up the trial cohort, and each patient's best overall response was complete response, partial response or progressive disease. In the multi-cohort phase II CheckMate 205 trial, trial patients received single-agent nivolumab. An independent review committee assessed best overall response by applying the 2007 International Working Group response criteria. Trial PBMCs were obtained immediately prior to nivolumab initiation (C1D1) and on therapy at cycle 2 day 1 and cycle 4 day 1. After peripheral blood was drawn into 8 mL Vacutainer Cell Preparation Tubes, PBMCs were isolated by centrifugation and then cryopreserved.

Genomic DNA was extracted with the Qiagen DNeasy kit from unsorted PBMCs and from negatively selected CD4+ and CD8+ fractions. Using primers that anneal to V and J segments, immunoSEQ multiplex PCR amplified the TCR beta CDR3 regions. Amplification bias was minimized using a synthetic immune receptor repertoire, and residual bias was removed computationally after sequencing. As for the original processing: Custom Python scripts were used to quantify repertoire diversity as the Shannon entropy index. Unsorted, CD4+ and CD8+ repertoires were examined separately, except in combined analyses, for which CD4+ and CD8+ sequences were merged in silico. A clone counted as expanded when the clone's frequency after treatment rose at least 2-fold relative to C1D1, and clones undetected at baseline were given a pseudocount of 0.5. Singleton clones were defined as clones with 0 or 1 copy at C1D1, and non-singleton clones were defined as clones with 2 or more copies. Clones expanded in unsorted samples were labelled as CD4+, CD8+ or unknown by matching protein sequences in sorted samples from the same patient. Wilcoxon tests on paired samples were used to test changes in diversity from C1D1 to C4D1. What TCRdb holds here is the immuneACCESS table cut down to in-frame rearrangements. Part of the clones is not present; checked against another copy, under half of the missing clones reflect an unresolved V gene, and the others are unexplained. The V and J calls and clone size are taken from that table; D and trimming were inferred from the DNA. The sample yields 15,000 to 20,000 clones; around 80% were counted once. 20% of the sample goes to the ten largest clones.

Including the terminal cysteine and phenylalanine, the CDR3 comprises 14 residues. CDR3 DNA is the only sequence kept; it has 42 bases, read in frame from the first base. Relative to germline, V is missing 8 bases and J is missing 8 bases, with 14 bases of the junction outside any gene match. CDR1 is given as MNHNS and CDR2 as SASEGT, both from the germline V gene. Sequenced here: peripheral blood mononuclear cells (PBMCs), sampled before the fourth cycle of nivolumab. This chain joins TRBV6-1 to TRBJ2-7, with 8 central nucleotides matching TRBD1. The receptor comes from a human donor with classical Hodgkin lymphoma. This receptor has the CDR3 CASRGFQGAMKQYF. The DNA sequence is TGTGCCAGCCGTGGGTTCCAGGGGGCGATGAAGCAGTACTTC.